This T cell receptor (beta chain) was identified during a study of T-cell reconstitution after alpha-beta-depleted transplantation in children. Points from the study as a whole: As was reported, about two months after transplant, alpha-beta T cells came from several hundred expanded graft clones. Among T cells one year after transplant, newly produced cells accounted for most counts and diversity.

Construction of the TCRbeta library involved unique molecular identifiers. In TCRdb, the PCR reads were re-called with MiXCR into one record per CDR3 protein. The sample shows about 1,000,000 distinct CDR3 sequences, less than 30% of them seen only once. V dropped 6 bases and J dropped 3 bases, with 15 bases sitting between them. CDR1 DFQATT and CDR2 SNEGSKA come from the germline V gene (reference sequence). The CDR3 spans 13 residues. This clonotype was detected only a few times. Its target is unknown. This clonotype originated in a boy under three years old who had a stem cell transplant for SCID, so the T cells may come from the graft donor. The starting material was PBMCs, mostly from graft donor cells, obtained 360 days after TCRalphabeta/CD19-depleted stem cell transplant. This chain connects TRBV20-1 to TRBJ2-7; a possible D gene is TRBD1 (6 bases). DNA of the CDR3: TGCAGTGCAACGGCAGACAGGAACTACGAGCAGTACTTC. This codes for CSATADRNYEQYF.